This T cell receptor (beta chain) was retrieved from a study of blood T cell repertoires in COVID-19. Study-level background: COVID-19 samples from acute and convalescent phases originated in the United States, Italy and Spain. T cells, B-cell-depleted T cells, or PBMCs supplied cDNA or gDNA.

As originally analysed: Reference gene primer amplification gave nucleated cell count estimates. TCRdb's copy holds only in-frame clones and misses some; the assay was immunoSEQ multiplex PCR. D and trimming were read from the DNA, whereas the V and J calls and clone size are those reported in that table. The table records some 60,000 clones, more than 85% of them present only once. The CDR3 consists of 13 residues. CDR1 and CDR2 from the germline V gene are SGHNT and YYREEE (reference sequence). Points on this clone: One end of the junction varies from germline; a read error may be responsible.

The sample consisted of peripheral blood. The chain couples TRBV5-4 to TRBJ2-1; 11 positions match TRBD2. This clonotype was obtained from a man aged 65-85 years with acute or convalescent COVID-19. In nucleotides, the CDR3 is TGTGCCAGCAGTTACGACTTAGCGGGAGGGACCCTCTTC. Its protein product is CASSYDLAGGTLF.